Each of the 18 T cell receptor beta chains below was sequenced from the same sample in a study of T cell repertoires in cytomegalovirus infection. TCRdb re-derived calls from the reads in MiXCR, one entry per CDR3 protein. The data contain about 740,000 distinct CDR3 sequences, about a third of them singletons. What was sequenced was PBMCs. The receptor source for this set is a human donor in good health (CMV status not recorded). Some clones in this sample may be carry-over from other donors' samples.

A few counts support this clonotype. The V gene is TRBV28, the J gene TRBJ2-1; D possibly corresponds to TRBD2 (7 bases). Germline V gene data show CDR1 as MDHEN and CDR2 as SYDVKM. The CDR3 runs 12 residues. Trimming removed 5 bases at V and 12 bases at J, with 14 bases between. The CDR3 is CASSPQGRVQFF. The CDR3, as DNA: TGTGCCAGCAGTCCCCAGGGGAGGGTGCAGTTCTTC.

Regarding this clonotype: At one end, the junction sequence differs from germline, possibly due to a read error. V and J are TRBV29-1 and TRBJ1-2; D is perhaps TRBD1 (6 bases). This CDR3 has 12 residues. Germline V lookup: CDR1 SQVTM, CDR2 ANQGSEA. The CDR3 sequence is CSVASGGAARGF. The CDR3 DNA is TGCAGCGTTGCTTCGGGGGGCGCCGCCCGAGGATTC.

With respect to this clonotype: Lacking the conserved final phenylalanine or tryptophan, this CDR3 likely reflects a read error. CDR3 nucleotides: TGTGCCAGCAGTGGAAGTACCGGGACAGGGGGGTACATTCAGTACTGC. Amino acid sequence: CASSGSTGTGGYIQYC. This chain links TRBV27 with TRBJ2-4, with TRBD1 identical over 11 bases. The CDR3 is 16 amino acids. With 5 bases clipped from V and 8 bases from J, the junction kept 11 bases outside the gene matches. CDR1 and CDR2 (germline): MNHEY, SMNVEV (reference sequence).

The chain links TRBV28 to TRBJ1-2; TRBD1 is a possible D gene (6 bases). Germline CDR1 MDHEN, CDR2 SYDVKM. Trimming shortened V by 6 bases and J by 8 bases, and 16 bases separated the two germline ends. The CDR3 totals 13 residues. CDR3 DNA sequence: TGTGCCAGCAGCCTACAGGGTATGGGCGGCTACACCTTC. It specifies CASSLQGMGGYTF.

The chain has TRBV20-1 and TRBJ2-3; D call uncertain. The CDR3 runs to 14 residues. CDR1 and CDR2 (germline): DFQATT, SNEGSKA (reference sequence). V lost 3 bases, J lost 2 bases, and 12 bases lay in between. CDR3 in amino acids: CSASLSAATDTQYF. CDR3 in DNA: TGCAGTGCTAGTCTGTCAGCCGCCACAGATACGCAGTATTTT.

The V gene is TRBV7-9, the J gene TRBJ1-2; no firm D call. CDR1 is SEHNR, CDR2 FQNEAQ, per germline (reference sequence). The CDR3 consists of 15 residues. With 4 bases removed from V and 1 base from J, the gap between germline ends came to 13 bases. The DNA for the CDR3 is TGTGCCAGCAGCTCCGACATCTCGCTTAACTATGGCTACACCTTC. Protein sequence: CASSSDISLNYGYTF.

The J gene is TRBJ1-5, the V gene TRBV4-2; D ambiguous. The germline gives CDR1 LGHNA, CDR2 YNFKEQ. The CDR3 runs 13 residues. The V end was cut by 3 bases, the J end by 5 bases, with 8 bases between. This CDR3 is CASSQFRDQPQHF. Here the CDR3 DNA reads TGTGCCAGCAGCCAGTTCAGAGATCAGCCCCAGCATTTT.

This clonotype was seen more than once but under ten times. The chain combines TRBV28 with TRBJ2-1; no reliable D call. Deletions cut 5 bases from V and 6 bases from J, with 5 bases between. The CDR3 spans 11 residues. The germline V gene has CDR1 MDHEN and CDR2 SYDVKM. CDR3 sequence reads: CASSTRNEQFF. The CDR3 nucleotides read TGTGCCAGCAGTACCCGCAATGAGCAGTTCTTC.

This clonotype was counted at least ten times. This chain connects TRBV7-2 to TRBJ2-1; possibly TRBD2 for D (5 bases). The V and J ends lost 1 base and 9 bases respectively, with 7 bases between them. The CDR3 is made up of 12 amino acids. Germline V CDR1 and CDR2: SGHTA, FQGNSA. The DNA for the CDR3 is TGTGCCAGCAGCTTAGAGAGGGTTGAGCAGTTCTTC. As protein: CASSLERVEQFF.

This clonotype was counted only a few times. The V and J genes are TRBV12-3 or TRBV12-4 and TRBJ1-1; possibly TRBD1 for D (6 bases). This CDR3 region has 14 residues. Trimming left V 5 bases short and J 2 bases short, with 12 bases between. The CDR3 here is CASSTQGFNTEAFF. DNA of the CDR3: TGTGCCAGCAGTACACAGGGTTTTAACACTGAAGCTTTCTTT.

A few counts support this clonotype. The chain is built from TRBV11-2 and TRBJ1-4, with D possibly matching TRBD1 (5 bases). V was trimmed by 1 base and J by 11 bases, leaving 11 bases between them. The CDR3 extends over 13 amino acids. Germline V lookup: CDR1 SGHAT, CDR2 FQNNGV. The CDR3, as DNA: TGTGCCAGCAGCTTAGTGGGCGGGGCCAAACTGTTTTTT. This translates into CASSLVGGAKLFF.

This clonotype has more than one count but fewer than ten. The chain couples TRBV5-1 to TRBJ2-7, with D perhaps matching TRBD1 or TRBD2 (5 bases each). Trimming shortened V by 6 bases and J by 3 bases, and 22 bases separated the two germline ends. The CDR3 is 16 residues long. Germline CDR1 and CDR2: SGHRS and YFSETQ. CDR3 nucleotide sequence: TGCGCCAGCAACGGGATCGGGGCGAAACACATCTACGAGCAGTACTTC. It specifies CASNGIGAKHIYEQYF. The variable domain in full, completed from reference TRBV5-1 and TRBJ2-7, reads KAGVTQTPRYLIKTRGQQVTLSCSPISGHRSVSWYQQTPGQGLQFLFEYFSETQRNKGNFPGRFSGRQFSNSRSEMNVSTLELGDSALYLCASNGIGAKHIYEQYFGPGTRLTVT.

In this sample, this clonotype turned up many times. The CDR3 DNA reads as TGTGCCAGCAGCCCTCGGGATCCAGATACGCAGTATTTT. This gives the protein CASSPRDPDTQYF. This chain connects TRBV7-8 to TRBJ2-3; TRBD2 might be the D (5 bases). The CDR3 length is 13 residues. V dropped 5 bases and J dropped 4 bases, with 10 bases sitting between them. CDR1 SGHVS and CDR2 FQNEAQ come from the germline V gene. The full variable domain, in which reference TRBV7-8 and TRBJ2-3 provide the parts outside the CDR3, is GAGVSQSPRYKVAKRGQDVALRCDPISGHVSLFWYQQALGQGPEFLTYFQNEAQLDKSGLPSDRFFAERPEGSVSTLKIQRTQQEDSAVYLCASSPRDPDTQYFGPGTRLTVL.

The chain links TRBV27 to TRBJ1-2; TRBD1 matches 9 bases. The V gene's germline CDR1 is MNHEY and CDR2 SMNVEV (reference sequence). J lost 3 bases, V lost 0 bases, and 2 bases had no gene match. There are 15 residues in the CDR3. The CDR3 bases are TGTGCCAGCAGTTTATCGACAGGGGGGGACTATGGCTACACCTTC. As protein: CASSLSTGGDYGYTF.

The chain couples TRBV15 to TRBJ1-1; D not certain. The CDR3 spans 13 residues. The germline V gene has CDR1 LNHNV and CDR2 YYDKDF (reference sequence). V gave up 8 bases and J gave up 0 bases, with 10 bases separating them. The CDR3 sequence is CATRRTMNTEAFF. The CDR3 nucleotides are TGTGCCACCCGTCGAACTATGAACACTGAAGCTTTCTTT. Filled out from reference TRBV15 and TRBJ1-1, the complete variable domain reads DAMVIQNPRYQVTQFGKPVTLSCSQTLNHNVMYWYQQKSSQAPKLLFHYYDKDFNNEADTPDNFQSRRPNTSFCFLDIRSPGLGDTAMYLCATRRTMNTEAFFGQGTRLTVV.

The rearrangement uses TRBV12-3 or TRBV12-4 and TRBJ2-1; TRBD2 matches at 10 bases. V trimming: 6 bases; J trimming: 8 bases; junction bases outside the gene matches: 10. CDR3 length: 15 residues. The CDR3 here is CASSPGLARSDEQFF. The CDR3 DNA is TGTGCCAGCAGCCCGGGACTAGCGAGGTCGGATGAGCAGTTCTTC.

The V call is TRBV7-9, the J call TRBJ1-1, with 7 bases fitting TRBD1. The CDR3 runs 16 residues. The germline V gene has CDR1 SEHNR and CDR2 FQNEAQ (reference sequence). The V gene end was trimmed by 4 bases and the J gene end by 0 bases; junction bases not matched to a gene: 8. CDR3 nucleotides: TGTGCCAGCAGCTCCCAGGGGGGGGTGATGAACACTGAAGCTTTCTTT. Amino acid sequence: CASSSQGGVMNTEAFF.

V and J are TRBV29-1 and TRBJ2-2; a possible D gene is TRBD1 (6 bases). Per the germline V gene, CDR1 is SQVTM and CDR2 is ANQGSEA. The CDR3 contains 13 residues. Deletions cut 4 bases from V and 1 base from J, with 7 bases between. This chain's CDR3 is CSVARGNTGELFF. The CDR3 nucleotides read TGCAGCGTTGCCAGGGGGAACACCGGGGAGCTGTTTTTT.